The 26 T cell receptor beta chains below were found in one sample sequenced in a study of cytomegalovirus exposure and HLA in healthy donors. Amplification used 60 Vbeta primers and 13 Jbeta primers. The protocol was immunoSEQ multiplex PCR, while the TCRdb copy is restricted to in-frame clones and leaves out a portion. The sample shows around 100,000 clones, around 80% of them seen only once. Sequenced input: PBMCs. These receptors were taken from a middle-aged woman in good health and CMV-seronegative.

The chain couples TRBV19 to TRBJ1-1, with 8 bases lining up with TRBD1. This CDR3 region has 13 residues. CDR1 LNHDA and CDR2 SQIVND come from the germline V gene (reference sequence). After removal of 8 bases from V and 4 bases from J, the junction contained 6 bases not matched to a gene. CDR3 bases: TGTGCCAGTGGGACAGGAAAATCCACTGAAGCTTTCTTT. As protein: CASGTGKSTEAFF.

The chain is built from TRBV28 and TRBJ1-4; D is possibly TRBD1 (5 bases). The germline gives CDR1 MDHEN, CDR2 SYDVKM. Trimming left V 5 bases short and J 5 bases short, with 15 bases between. The CDR3 covers 15 residues. This CDR3 is CASSTQTEVNEKLFF. As DNA, the CDR3 is TGTGCCAGCAGTACCCAGACAGAAGTAAATGAAAAACTGTTTTTT. The variable domain in full, with the rest retrieved from reference TRBV28 and TRBJ1-4, is DVKVTQSSRYLVKRTGEKVFLECVQDMDHENMFWYRQDPGLGLRLIYFSYDVKMKEKGDIPEGYSVSREKKERFSLILESASTNQTSMYLCASSTQTEVNEKLFFGSGTQLSVL.

The V gene is TRBV5-8, the J gene TRBJ2-1; 13 bases agree with TRBD2. Looked up from germline, CDR1 is SGHTS and CDR2 is YDEGEE. The CDR3 sequence is 20 residues long. The CDR3 coding sequence is TGTGCACCCAGCCCCAGGTCGGGACTAGCGGGACCCTCGGGTAACAATGAGCAGTTCTTC. This translates into CAPSPRSGLAGPSGNNEQFF. Combining the CDR3 with reference TRBV5-8 and TRBJ2-1 gives the whole variable domain EAGVTQSPTHLIKTRGQQATLRCSPISGHTSVYWYQQALGLGLQFLLWYDEGEERNRGNFPPRFSGRQFPNYSSELNVNALELEDSALYLCAPSPRSGLAGPSGNNEQFFGPGTRLTVL.

V usage is TRBV9 and J usage is TRBJ1-1; D is ambiguous. Trimming removed 3 bases from V and 0 bases from J, with 9 bases in between. Germline CDR1 reads SGDLS; CDR2 reads YYNGEE. The CDR3 totals 14 residues. The CDR3: CASSATGMNTEAFF. CDR3 sequence (DNA): TGTGCCAGCAGCGCCACCGGTATGAACACTGAAGCTTTCTTT.

This chain links TRBV5-1 with TRBJ2-6, with D unclear. The germline V gene has CDR1 SGHRS and CDR2 YFSETQ. CDR3 size: 16 residues. Trimming stripped 0 bases from V and 2 bases from J, with 9 bases between. The CDR3 DNA reads TGCGCCAGCAGCTTGGCCCCCAAAACTGGGGCCAACGTCCTGACTTTC. Protein: CASSLAPKTGANVLTF. Using reference TRBV5-1 and TRBJ2-6 for the parts outside the CDR3, the full variable domain is KAGVTQTPRYLIKTRGQQVTLSCSPISGHRSVSWYQQTPGQGLQFLFEYFSETQRNKGNFPGRFSGRQFSNSRSEMNVSTLELGDSALYLCASSLAPKTGANVLTFGAGSRLTVL.

This clone has only a few counts. The gene calls are TRBV7-2 and TRBJ2-1; 13 bases line up with TRBD2. CDR1 is SGHTA, CDR2 FQGNSA, per germline. The trim removed 5 bases at V and 7 bases at J, leaving 8 bases unmatched. The CDR3 totals 16 residues. The CDR3 sequence: CASSPGRTSGSNEQFF. CDR3 coding DNA: TGTGCCAGCAGCCCCGGCCGGACTAGCGGGAGTAATGAGCAGTTCTTC. Complete variable domain (other parts from reference TRBV7-2 and TRBJ2-1): GAGVSQSPSNKVTEKGKDVELRCDPISGHTALYWYRQSLGQGLEFLIYFQGNSAPDKSGLPSDRFSAERTGGSVSTLTIQRTQQEDSAVYLCASSPGRTSGSNEQFFGPGTRLTVL.

This clone occurred a few times. This chain joins TRBV28 and TRBJ2-5, with D possibly matching TRBD2 (6 bases). The J call is uncertain, as TRBJ2-7 better fits the DNA end. CDR3 length: 12 amino acids. Germline-derived CDR1 and CDR2 are MDHEN and SYDVKM. DNA for the CDR3: TGTGCCAGCGGCCGGGGACTCGCCGAGCAGTACTTC. It yields the protein CASGRGLAEQYF.

The chain recombines TRBV7-8 with TRBJ1-3; 8 bases match TRBD1. The V gene end was trimmed by 2 bases and the J gene end by 4 bases; junction bases not matched to a gene: 10. This CDR3 contains 17 residues. Germline V CDR1 and CDR2: SGHVS, FQNEAQ. CDR3 region: CASSLSLDWDRGNTIYF. The CDR3 DNA reads TGTGCCAGCAGCTTATCTTTGGATTGGGACAGGGGAAACACCATATATTTT.

The chain employs TRBV5-6 and TRBJ2-5; 8 bases match TRBD1. The CDR3 length is 15 residues. The V gene end was trimmed by 3 bases and the J gene end by 5 bases; junction bases not matched to a gene: 9. Germline V CDR1 and CDR2: SGHDT, YYEEEE. The CDR3 bases are TGTGCCAGCAGCTATCGACAGGGGTCATTGGAGACCCAGTACTTC. This codes for CASSYRQGSLETQYF.

The rearrangement uses TRBV28 and TRBJ2-5, with 13 bases lining up with TRBD2. Germline assignment: CDR1 MDHEN and CDR2 SYDVKM. This CDR3 is built from 16 residues. The J segment lost 4 bases and the V segment lost 5 bases, leaving 7 bases of the junction unmatched. The CDR3: CASSTSGRAMGETQYF. The DNA for the CDR3 is TGTGCCAGCAGTACTAGCGGGAGGGCAATGGGAGAGACCCAGTACTTC.

This clone is a singleton in its sample. This rearrangement joins TRBV28 to TRBJ1-1, with D possibly TRBD1 on 5 matching bases. Trimming pared 9 bases from V and 3 bases from J, leaving 11 bases between. The germline gives CDR1 MDHEN, CDR2 SYDVKM. This CDR3 has 12 residues. CDR3 residues: CASSSGDTEAFF. CDR3 in DNA: TGTGCCAGTTCGTCGGGGGACACTGAAGCTTTCTTT.

The rearrangement uses TRBV5-1 and TRBJ1-1; no definite D call. With 0 bases removed from V and 4 bases from J, the gap between germline ends came to 7 bases. CDR1 and CDR2 from the germline V gene are SGHRS and YFSETQ. CDR3 length equals 13 residues. CDR3 nucleotides: TGCGCCAGCAGCTTGGTGAGCCCCACTGAAGCTTTCTTT. Translated: CASSLVSPTEAFF.

The chain has TRBV7-8 and TRBJ2-5, with D unclear. The DNA end favors TRBJ2-7, so the J call may be wrong. Germline V CDR1 and CDR2: SGHVS, FQNEAQ. The CDR3 length is 15 residues. CDR3 in amino acids: CASSFMAASSYEQYF. The CDR3 nucleotides are TGTGCCAGCAGCTTTATGGCGGCGTCCTCCTACGAGCAGTACTTC.

This clone was found once. The chain uses TRBV7-3 and TRBJ1-2; 9 bases align to TRBD1. Trimming took 5 bases from V and 4 from J; bases not matched to a gene: 2. The CDR3 runs 13 residues. Germline CDR1 reads SGHTA; CDR2 reads FQGTGA. Written as DNA, the CDR3 is TGTGCCAGCAGCGACAGGGGGGGCTATGGCTACACCTTC. It translates to CASSDRGGYGYTF.

The rearrangement links TRBV27 to TRBJ1-2; possibly TRBD1 for D (6 bases). V lost 3 bases, J lost 6 bases, and 14 bases lay in between. This CDR3 has 14 residues. Germline CDR1 and CDR2: MNHEY and SMNVEV (reference sequence). CDR3 residues: CASSFMYTGHGYTF. In nucleotides, the CDR3 is TGTGCCAGCAGTTTCATGTATACAGGGCATGGCTACACCTTC.

This chain joins TRBV2 and TRBJ2-7; D is unclear. V was shortened by 3 bases and J by 5 bases, with 11 bases between the two germline ends. Germline V lookup: CDR1 SNHLY, CDR2 FYNNEI. The CDR3 contains 13 residues. CDR3 sequence: CASSDPNLDEQYF. CDR3 bases: TGTGCCAGCAGTGACCCTAATTTGGACGAGCAGTACTTC.

This clone was counted a single time. The chain uses TRBV11-2 and TRBJ2-1; D might be TRBD2 (6 bases). In germline, CDR1 is SGHAT, CDR2 FQNNGV. The germline V and J ends were trimmed by 5 bases and 12 bases, with 14 bases remaining between them. The CDR3 loop spans 12 amino acids. CDR3 loop: CASSRPRGGQFF. The CDR3 DNA reads as TGTGCCAGCAGCCGCCCGCGGGGTGGGCAGTTCTTC. Supplemented by reference TRBV11-2 and TRBJ2-1, the full variable domain reads EAGVAQSPRYKIIEKRQSVAFWCNPISGHATLYWYQQILGQGPKLLIQFQNNGVVDDSQLPKDRFSAERLKGVDSTLKIQPAKLEDSAVYLCASSRPRGGQFFGPGTRLTVL.

The J gene is TRBJ1-2, the V gene TRBV4-1, with D hard to call. CDR1 is MGHRA and CDR2 is YSYEKL in the germline V gene. The CDR3 extends over 14 amino acids. Trimming took off 4 bases at V and 5 bases at J, with 14 bases between the two ends. The CDR3 DNA follows: TGCGCCAGCAGCCTAGTGGACTGGATGTATGGCTACACCTTC. This encodes CASSLVDWMYGYTF.

This sequence joins TRBV9 and TRBJ2-7, with 9 bases fitting TRBD2. The CDR3 totals 15 residues. CDR1 and CDR2 (germline): SGDLS, YYNGEE. V shed 2 bases and J 1 base; nucleotides not matched to a gene: 4. CDR3 in amino acids: CASSVTAGGSYEQYF. CDR3 DNA: TGTGCCAGCAGCGTCACAGCGGGAGGATCCTACGAGCAGTACTTC.

Only a few counts were recorded for this clone. The CDR3 nucleotides are TGTGCCAGCCAACTTTTGGGACATCAAGACCAAACTGAAGCTTTCTTT. Its protein product is CASQLLGHQDQTEAFF. The chain has TRBV2 and TRBJ1-1; TRBD1 is a possible D gene (6 bases). Per the germline V gene, CDR1 is SNHLY and CDR2 is FYNNEI. V lost 8 bases to trimming and J lost 5 bases, with 24 bases between them. This CDR3 comprises 16 residues.

The J gene is TRBJ1-5, the V gene TRBV7-8; 8 positions match TRBD1. V shed 1 base, J shed 7 bases, and the junction held 6 bases outside the gene matches. The CDR3 sequence is 15 residues long. Germline lookup yields CDR1 SGHVS and CDR2 FQNEAQ. This CDR3 reads CASSLVPGGGQPQHF. The CDR3 bases are TGTGCCAGCAGCTTAGTTCCAGGGGGCGGACAGCCCCAGCATTTT.

As concerns this clone: Mismatch with germline at one junction end may stem from a read error. The rearrangement uses TRBV7-6 and TRBJ1-3; D not certain. CDR3 length: 14 residues. Germline-derived CDR1 and CDR2 are SGHVS and FNYEAQ. CDR3 amino acids: CTSSFFSSGNTIYF. CDR3 nucleotide sequence: TGTACCAGCAGCTTTTTTAGCTCTGGAAACACCATATATTTT. The whole variable domain, filled in from reference TRBV7-6 and TRBJ1-3, reads GAGVSQSPRYKVTKRGQDVALRCDPISGHVSLYWYRQALGQGPEFLTYFNYEAQQDKSGLPNDRFSAERPEGSISTLTIQRTEQRDSAMYRCTSSFFSSGNTIYFGEGSWLTVV.

This CDR3 reads CASSLEALEYNEQFF. The CDR3 bases are TGCGCCAGCAGCTTGGAAGCGTTAGAATACAATGAGCAGTTCTTC. The V call is TRBV5-1, the J call TRBJ2-1; D ambiguous. Germline V gene data show CDR1 as SGHRS and CDR2 as YFSETQ. The ends were cut back, 0 bases at V and 4 bases at J, with 11 bases in the middle. This CDR3 comprises 15 residues. The variable domain in full, with the rest retrieved from reference TRBV5-1 and TRBJ2-1, is KAGVTQTPRYLIKTRGQQVTLSCSPISGHRSVSWYQQTPGQGLQFLFEYFSETQRNKGNFPGRFSGRQFSNSRSEMNVSTLELGDSALYLCASSLEALEYNEQFFGPGTRLTVL.

The chain uses TRBV29-1 and TRBJ1-1; D gene ambiguous. The CDR3 extends over 12 amino acids. CDR1 is SQVTM and CDR2 is ANQGSEA in the germline V gene. V dropped 7 bases and J dropped 0 bases, with 9 bases sitting between them. CDR3 sequence: CSAGDMNTEAFF. Written as DNA, the CDR3 is TGCAGCGCTGGTGACATGAACACTGAAGCTTTCTTT.

This chain joins TRBV27 and TRBJ2-1, with 10 bases fitting TRBD2. CDR1 is MNHEY, CDR2 SMNVEV, per germline (reference sequence). The J segment lost 0 bases and the V segment lost 3 bases, leaving 5 bases of the junction unmatched. The CDR3 runs 17 residues. The chain's CDR3 is CASSFAAGGPSYNEQFF. CDR3 nucleotides: TGTGCCAGCAGTTTCGCAGCGGGAGGGCCCTCCTACAATGAGCAGTTCTTC.

The chain combines TRBV27 with TRBJ2-1; the match to TRBD2 covers 9 bases. The CDR3 extends over 16 amino acids. CDR1 is MNHEY and CDR2 is SMNVEV in the germline V gene (reference sequence). The junction had 11 bases not matched to a gene; V was cut back by 4 bases and J by 7 bases. In nucleotides, the CDR3 is TGTGCCAGCAGTTCACCCGGGACTAGCTTCGGAAATGAGCAGTTCTTC. This gives the protein CASSSPGTSFGNEQFF.